This T cell receptor (beta chain) was recorded in a study of blood T cell repertoires in COVID-19. Overall study: The study drew acute and convalescent COVID-19 samples from the United States, Italy and Spain. The analysed material was cDNA or gDNA that came from T cells, B-cell-depleted T cells, or PBMCs.

In the authors' workflow: Reference gene primer amplification in the assay estimated nucleated cell counts. Produced via immunoSEQ multiplex PCR; TCRdb's table is partial and in-frame only. That table gives V, J and clone size, and the DNA gave D and trimming. The sample consists of over 600,000 clones, around 90% of them appearing once. The V gene lost 4 bases and the J gene lost 6 bases, with 18 bases spanning the gap. CDR1 LGHDT and CDR2 YNNKEL come from the germline V gene (reference sequence). This CDR3 has 15 amino acids. The genes are TRBV3-1 (or the pseudogene TRBV3-2) and TRBJ1-2; unclear D gene. The sample comprised peripheral blood. This TCR was sampled from a woman between 18 and 29 years old with acute or convalescent COVID-19. The CDR3 DNA reads TGTGCCAGCAGCCCCCCGGGAGGGCAGAGGGATGGCTACACCTTC. Encoded protein: CASSPPGGQRDGYTF.